The T cell receptor (beta chain) under discussion was sequenced for a study of CD8 T cells in Susac syndrome. Germline CDR1 SEHNR, CDR2 FQNEAQ (reference sequence). V lost 5 bases and J lost 0; bases outside the gene matches: 5. The CDR3 consists of 15 residues. CD8+ and CD4+ T cells from blood underwent TCR beta sequencing, which was carried out in a high-throughput format. Each multiple sclerosis control was a treatment-naive patient with relapsing-remitting disease that was either stable or active. TEMRA cells were FACS-enriched, unlike CD8+ and CD4+ T cells, which were negatively isolated. With random hexamers, roughly 0.45 to 1 ug RNA was reverse transcribed. Amplification of TCR beta CDR3 used immunoSEQ multiplex PCR across 54 Vbeta and 13 Jbeta. TCRdb passed the immunoSEQ multiplex PCR reads through MiXCR, listing each CDR3 protein once. The table shows 200,000 to 300,000 distinct CDR3 sequences, with about 94% occurring only once.

The sequence derives from a human donor with multiple sclerosis. The specimen was CD4+ T cells from PBMCs. The V and J genes are TRBV7-9 and TRBJ2-5; 8 bases map to TRBD2. CDR3 residues: CASSILLADQETQYF. Here the CDR3 DNA reads TGTGCCAGCAGCATTCTACTAGCGGACCAAGAGACCCAGTACTTC.